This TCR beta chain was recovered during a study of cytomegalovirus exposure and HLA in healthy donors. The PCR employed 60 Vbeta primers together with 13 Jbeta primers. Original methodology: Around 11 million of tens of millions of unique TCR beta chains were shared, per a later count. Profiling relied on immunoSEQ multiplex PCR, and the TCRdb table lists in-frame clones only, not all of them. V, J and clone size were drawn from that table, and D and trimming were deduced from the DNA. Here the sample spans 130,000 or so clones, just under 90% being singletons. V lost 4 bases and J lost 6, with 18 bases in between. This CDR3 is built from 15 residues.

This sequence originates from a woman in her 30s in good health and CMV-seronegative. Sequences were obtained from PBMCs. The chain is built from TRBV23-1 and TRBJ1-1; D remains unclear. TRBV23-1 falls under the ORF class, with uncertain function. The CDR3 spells CASSRWFGSNAEAFF. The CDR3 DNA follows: TGCGCCAGCAGTCGATGGTTCGGGTCAAACGCTGAAGCTTTCTTT.